The clone carrying this T cell receptor beta chain was detected only a few times. Its antigen is as yet unknown. Germline CDR1 reads SGHKS; CDR2 reads YYEKEE (reference sequence). This CDR3 is 15 amino acids long. V lost 4 bases, J lost 10 bases, and 20 bases lay in between. The sample belongs to a study of T cell repertoires in cytomegalovirus infection. Across the study: Public TCR beta signatures marked donors with CMV infection and the matching HLA. Study results and caveats: CMV-specific TCR beta clonotypes restricted by HLA-C dominated the ex vivo response. CMV carriers with the relevant HLA were identified by cumulative public TCR beta family frequency.

In TCRdb, the reads were re-called with MiXCR into one record per CDR3 protein. Here the sample spans roughly 920,000 distinct CDR3 sequences, approximately 31% being singletons. The gene calls are TRBV5-5 and TRBJ2-2; weak D call: TRBD2 (6 bases). Material: cultured CD8+ T cells from PBMCs, obtained from culture after CMV antigen stimulation. The sequence came from a human donor in good health (CMV status not recorded). Some clones in this sample may be carry-over from other donors' samples. CDR3 DNA sequence: TGTGCCAGCAGCAACCCTGGGACTGGGAGTCCGGAGCTGTTTTTT. Translation: CASSNPGTGSPELFF.